This passage covers 32 T cell receptor beta chains from one sample sequenced in a study of T cells after yellow fever vaccination. TCRdb processed the 5' RACE reads anew with MiXCR; each CDR3 protein has one entry. The repertoire holds around 500,000 distinct CDR3 sequences, with 21% as singletons. The input for sequencing was PBMCs, taken approximately 22 days after the first yellow fever vaccination. The receptors originated from a man younger than 35 who received the YFV17D yellow fever vaccine.

The chain uses TRBV20-1 and TRBJ1-5; D is unresolved. Germline-derived CDR1 and CDR2 are DFQATT and SNEGSKA (reference sequence). This CDR3 has 15 residues. The V end lost 6 bases, the J end lost 0 bases, and 15 bases lay between the germline ends. CDR3 coding DNA: TGCAGTGCGACCGCCGGGATATATAGCAATCAGCCCCAGCATTTT. It translates to CSATAGIYSNQPQHF.

This clonotype turned up a few times. The V call is TRBV7-2, the J call TRBJ2-2; weak D call: TRBD1 (5 bases). CDR1 SGHTA and CDR2 FQGNSA come from the germline V gene. There are 15 residues in the CDR3. Between the trimmed V and J ends, which lost 2 bases and 5 bases, there was a span of 12 bases. The CDR3 DNA is TGTGCCAGCAGCTTATCCCCAGGGCGTACCGGGGAGCTGTTTTTT. Translated: CASSLSPGRTGELFF. The full variable domain, in which reference TRBV7-2 and TRBJ2-2 provide the parts outside the CDR3, is GAGVSQSPSNKVTEKGKDVELRCDPISGHTALYWYRQSLGQGLEFLIYFQGNSAPDKSGLPSDRFSAERTGGSVSTLTIQRTQQEDSAVYLCASSLSPGRTGELFFGEGSRLTVL.

The V call is TRBV18, the J call TRBJ1-1, with 7 positions matching TRBD1. Germline CDR1 and CDR2: KGHSH and LQKENI. This CDR3 has 15 amino acids. Trimming at V came to 1 base and at J to 2 bases, leaving 4 bases not matched to a gene. Written as DNA, the CDR3 is TGTGCCAGCTCACCACTCGGGACAGCAAACACTGAAGCTTTCTTT. Translating it yields CASSPLGTANTEAFF.

This clonotype has just a few counts. J is TRBJ2-3 and V is TRBV5-1, with TRBD2 matching over 14 bases. The V gene's germline CDR1 is SGHRS and CDR2 YFSETQ. J gave up 4 bases and V 5 bases, and 3 bases lay outside the gene matches. The CDR3 is made up of 15 amino acids. The CDR3 is CASRPGLAGADTQYF. The CDR3 DNA follows: TGCGCCAGCAGGCCGGGACTAGCGGGGGCAGATACGCAGTATTTT.

The CDR3: CATSRSLGTSQEQYF. The CDR3 DNA reads TGTGCCACCAGCAGATCGCTGGGGACTTCCCAAGAGCAGTACTTC. The chain recombines TRBV15 with TRBJ2-7, with D perhaps matching TRBD2 (6 bases). The length of the CDR3 is 15 residues. Trimming removed 2 bases at V and 7 bases at J, with 18 bases between. Per germline, CDR1 LNHNV and CDR2 YYDKDF (reference sequence).

The rearrangement links TRBV7-2 to TRBJ2-1; unclear D gene. V gave up 6 bases and J gave up 8 bases, with 8 bases separating them. Looked up from germline, CDR1 is SGHTA and CDR2 is FQGNSA. The CDR3 runs to 11 residues. In DNA, the CDR3 is TGTGCCAGCAGTGCCTGGCATGAGCAGTTCTTC. Encoded protein: CASSAWHEQFF.

This clonotype has more than one count but fewer than ten. The J gene is TRBJ2-5, the V gene TRBV12-3 or TRBV12-4, with a weak D call TRBD1 (5 bases). The CDR3 is 14 amino acids. V dropped 6 bases and J dropped 0 bases, with 11 bases sitting between them. The CDR3 reads CASRAQGNQETQYF. DNA of the CDR3: TGTGCCAGCAGGGCTCAGGGAAACCAAGAGACCCAGTACTTC.

This clonotype was counted between two and nine times. This chain connects TRBV11-2 to TRBJ2-5; D gene uncertain. Per the germline V gene, CDR1 is SGHAT and CDR2 is FQNNGV. CDR3 length equals 14 residues. The ends were cut back, 5 bases at V and 1 base at J, with 11 bases in the middle. DNA for the CDR3: TGTGCCAGCAGCGCTCCGGACGGCCAAGAGACCCAGTACTTC. As protein: CASSAPDGQETQYF.

This rearrangement joins TRBV6-5 to TRBJ1-6; D ambiguous. Germline V gives CDR1 MNHEY, CDR2 SVGAGI. The CDR3 has 15 residues. Trimming took off 2 bases at V and 7 bases at J, with 12 bases between the two ends. The DNA for the CDR3 is TGTGCCAGCAGTTACCTAAGGGCAGGAAATTCACCCCTCCACTTT. Translation: CASSYLRAGNSPLHF.

This clonotype was counted only a few times. CDR3 sequence: CASSLARVKQFF. In DNA form, the CDR3 reads TGTGCCAGCAGTTTGGCAAGGGTAAAGCAGTTCTTC. The rearrangement joins TRBV12-3 or TRBV12-4 to TRBJ2-1; D gene unclear. V lost 3 bases and J 11 bases, leaving 11 bases between the germline ends. The CDR3 contains 12 residues.

J is TRBJ2-5 and V is TRBV3-1; TRBD2 is a possible D gene (5 bases). The CDR3 is 15 residues long. The V and J ends lost 1 base and 0 bases respectively, with 9 bases between them. Germline V gene sequence: CDR1 LGHDT, CDR2 YNNKEL (reference sequence). The CDR3 region is CASSQGLTYQETQYF. The DNA of the CDR3 is TGTGCCAGCAGCCAAGGACTAACGTACCAAGAGACCCAGTACTTC.

The V gene is TRBV9, the J gene TRBJ2-7; possibly TRBD2 for D (5 bases). Deletions cut 4 bases from V and 0 bases from J, with 17 bases between. The CDR3 runs 16 residues. Germline values: CDR1 SGDLS, CDR2 YYNGEE. As DNA, the CDR3 is TGTGCCAGCAGCCCACAACTAGAGCCAAGCTCCTACGAGCAGTACTTC. Protein: CASSPQLEPSSYEQYF.

The CDR3 loop reads CASSPDDTRPTRDLYEQFF. In nucleotides, the CDR3 is TGTGCCAGCAGCCCGGACGACACGAGACCCACGCGGGATCTTTATGAGCAGTTCTTC. V and J are TRBV11-1 and TRBJ2-1; possibly TRBD2 for D (6 bases). The germline V gene encodes CDR1 SGHAT and CDR2 FQDESV (reference sequence). The CDR3 extends over 19 amino acids. Trimming removed 5 bases at V and 8 bases at J, with 31 bases between.

In its sample, this clonotype was seen many times. This chain joins TRBV6-5 and TRBJ2-7; 8 bases fit TRBD1. The CDR3 extends over 15 amino acids. J gave up 4 bases and V 4 bases, and 9 bases lay outside the gene matches. Germline assignment: CDR1 MNHEY and CDR2 SVGAGI. DNA of the CDR3: TGTGCCAGCAGTTCCCCGGGAACAGGGGGGTACGAGCAGTACTTC. It codes for CASSSPGTGGYEQYF.

The genes are TRBV28 and TRBJ1-2, with D unclear. Trimming took off 1 base at V and 2 bases at J, with 17 bases between the two ends. CDR3 length equals 17 residues. Germline V lookup: CDR1 MDHEN, CDR2 SYDVKM. CDR3 loop: CASSLSNPAATNYGYTF. DNA of the CDR3: TGTGCCAGCAGTTTATCGAATCCCGCCGCGACCAACTATGGCTACACCTTC.

In its sample, this clonotype was seen a few times. CDR3 region: CASSPRPGGSYNEQFF. The CDR3 DNA sequence: TGTGCCAGCAGCCCCAGGCCCGGGGGTAGTTACAATGAGCAGTTCTTC. The V and J genes are TRBV9 and TRBJ2-1; D possibly corresponds to TRBD2 (6 bases). The CDR3 sequence is 16 residues long. V was cut by 4 bases and J by 4 bases, with 18 bases left in between. Looked up from germline, CDR1 is SGDLS and CDR2 is YYNGEE.

J is TRBJ2-7 and V is TRBV27, with no clear D. The CDR3 length is 13 residues. Germline CDR1 MNHEY, CDR2 SMNVEV (reference sequence). Trimming took off 4 bases at V and 4 bases at J, with 11 bases between the two ends. The CDR3 is CASSSYRTYEQYF. The CDR3, as DNA: TGTGCCAGCAGTTCCTACAGAACATACGAGCAGTACTTC.

This clonotype was detected ten times or more. The genes are TRBV30 and TRBJ1-1; D not certain. The CDR3 length is 12 residues. V was trimmed by 5 bases and J by 5 bases, leaving 12 bases between them. Germline V gene sequence: CDR1 GTSNPN, CDR2 SVGIG (reference sequence). This CDR3 reads CAWDEGRTEAFF. DNA of the CDR3: TGTGCCTGGGATGAGGGTCGGACTGAAGCTTTCTTT.

The chain joins TRBV10-3 to TRBJ1-1, with 7 positions matching TRBD1. Germline CDR1 reads ENHRY; CDR2 reads SYGVKD. This CDR3 has 16 amino acids. V shed 6 bases, J shed 0 bases, and the junction held 10 bases outside the gene matches. CDR3 amino acids: CAISADRVSMNTEAFF. DNA of the CDR3: TGTGCCATCAGCGCCGACAGGGTTAGCATGAACACTGAAGCTTTCTTT.

The rearrangement links TRBV5-1 to TRBJ1-1, with D perhaps matching TRBD1 (5 bases). Germline-derived CDR1 and CDR2 are SGHRS and YFSETQ. This CDR3 spans 14 amino acids. Trimming removed 6 bases at V and 5 bases at J, with 17 bases between. CDR3 nucleotide sequence: TGCGCCAGCAACCCGTGGGGGGTAGGGACTGAAGCTTTCTTT. Amino acid sequence: CASNPWGVGTEAFF.

The genes are TRBV28 and TRBJ2-2, with D perhaps matching TRBD2 (6 bases). Looked up from germline, CDR1 is MDHEN and CDR2 is SYDVKM. The ends were cut back, 1 base at V and 4 bases at J, with 16 bases in the middle. The CDR3 runs 17 residues. The CDR3 sequence is CASSLYKGWGGTGELFF. The DNA of the CDR3 is TGTGCCAGCAGTTTATACAAGGGATGGGGAGGCACCGGGGAGCTGTTTTTT.

This clonotype was seen only a few times. The chain's CDR3 is CASSQLNTEAFF. The CDR3 nucleotides are TGTGCCAGCAGCCAACTGAACACTGAAGCTTTCTTT. The chain combines TRBV12-3 or TRBV12-4 with TRBJ1-1; no firm D call. This CDR3 is built from 12 residues. Trimming stripped 6 bases from V and 0 bases from J, with 5 bases between.

This clonotype was observed a handful of times. The V and J genes are TRBV6-5 and TRBJ1-1, with D possibly matching TRBD1 (5 bases). Germline lookup yields CDR1 MNHEY and CDR2 SVGAGI. Trimming left V 0 bases short and J 0 bases short, with 20 bases between. The CDR3 contains 19 residues. The CDR3 reads CASSYSIDILIGVNTEAFF. In DNA, the CDR3 is TGTGCCAGCAGTTACTCGATCGATATACTAATAGGGGTGAACACTGAAGCTTTCTTT.

The gene calls are TRBV5-1 and TRBJ2-7; D is unresolved. The CDR3 length is 14 residues. From germline, CDR1 is SGHRS and CDR2 YFSETQ. The ends were cut back, 7 bases at V and 2 bases at J, with 16 bases in the middle. The DNA of the CDR3 is TGCGCCAGCGCCCTGGGCGGAGAGCCCTACGAGCAGTACTTC. Protein: CASALGGEPYEQYF.

This clonotype was seen only a few times. V is TRBV7-9 and J is TRBJ1-2; weak D call: TRBD1 (5 bases). The ends were cut back, 3 bases at V and 4 bases at J, with 18 bases in the middle. CDR3 length: 16 amino acids. Germline V gene lookup returns CDR1 SEHNR and CDR2 FQNEAQ (reference sequence). The CDR3 here is CASSFGSGDLVYGYTF. The CDR3 DNA reads as TGTGCCAGCAGCTTTGGGTCGGGGGACCTAGTCTATGGCTACACCTTC.

The gene calls are TRBV20-1 and TRBJ2-5; D call uncertain. The ends were cut back, 2 bases at V and 3 bases at J, with 10 bases in the middle. The germline CDR1 and CDR2 sequences are DFQATT and SNEGSKA (reference sequence). This CDR3 comprises 13 residues. The CDR3 here is CSARNPVKETQYF. CDR3 DNA: TGCAGTGCTAGAAACCCGGTGAAAGAGACCCAGTACTTC.

The chain is built from TRBV12-3 or TRBV12-4 and TRBJ2-1; 9 bases line up with TRBD2. The CDR3 totals 16 residues. V lost 1 base and J lost 4; bases outside the gene matches: 5. This CDR3 is CASSLGGTSKYNEQFF. The CDR3 DNA sequence: TGTGCCAGCAGTTTAGGAGGGACTAGCAAATACAATGAGCAGTTCTTC.

This clonotype has a count of ten or more. V and J are TRBV3-1 and TRBJ2-1, with 10 bases that match TRBD1. V lost 2 bases and J lost 9; bases outside the gene matches: 10. This CDR3 is 16 amino acids long. CDR1 and CDR2 from the germline V gene are LGHDT and YNNKEL (reference sequence). The CDR3 DNA follows: TGTGCCAGCAGCCAACTAGCGACAGGGGGCCTGGGTGAGCAGTTCTTC. Its protein product is CASSQLATGGLGEQFF.

This clonotype was observed a handful of times. V gene TRBV20-1 combines with J gene TRBJ2-7; D may be TRBD2 (5 bases). CDR3 length equals 14 residues. V lost 3 bases to trimming and J lost 6 bases, with 18 bases between them. Per germline, CDR1 DFQATT and CDR2 SNEGSKA (reference sequence). The CDR3 sequence: CSASPGTGVGEQYF. DNA of the CDR3: TGCAGTGCTAGCCCAGGCACCGGGGTGGGCGAGCAGTACTTC.

There are many counts of this clonotype. The chain links TRBV7-2 to TRBJ1-1; D gene ambiguous. Trimming cost V 3 bases and J 2 bases, with 4 bases left between them. From germline, CDR1 is SGHTA and CDR2 FQGNSA. The CDR3 runs 12 residues. CDR3 sequence reads: CASSFSNTEAFF. The CDR3 region has the DNA TGTGCCAGCAGCTTCTCTAACACTGAAGCTTTCTTT.

This clonotype showed up just a few times. The rearrangement uses TRBV25-1 and TRBJ1-1; 11 bases are a match to TRBD1. Germline loops: CDR1 MGHDK, CDR2 SYGVNS. The CDR3 contains 16 residues. Trimming removed 6 bases from V and 4 bases from J; junction bases left unmatched: 10. The CDR3 region is CASRAHSGTGGTEAFF. CDR3 bases: TGTGCCAGCAGAGCTCACTCCGGGACAGGGGGCACTGAAGCTTTCTTT. Full variable domain (outside the CDR3, taken from reference TRBV25-1 and TRBJ1-1): EADIYQTPRYLVIGTGKKITLECSQTMGHDKMYWYQQDPGMELHLIHYSYGVNSTEKGDLSSESTVSRIRTEHFPLTLESARPSHTSQYLCASRAHSGTGGTEAFFGQGTRLTVV.

This chain links TRBV5-5 with TRBJ2-5, with 7 bases fitting TRBD1. CDR1 is SGHKS, CDR2 YYEKEE, per germline (reference sequence). After removal of 0 bases from V and 0 bases from J, the junction contained 8 bases not matched to a gene. This CDR3 is 17 amino acids long. Here the CDR3 reads CASSLGGTALYQETQYF. The CDR3 region has the DNA TGTGCCAGCAGCTTGGGAGGGACAGCCTTGTACCAAGAGACCCAGTACTTC.